A single sample gave rise to the 22 T cell receptor beta chains below, sequenced in a study of T-cell reconstitution after alpha-beta-depleted transplantation in children. Unique molecular identifiers tagged the TCRbeta library. One entry per CDR3 protein, called by TCRdb with MiXCR from the PCR reads. The sample has about 27,000 distinct CDR3 sequences; around 6.3% are singletons. This sample comprised PBMCs, mostly from graft donor cells, obtained 180 days after TCRalphabeta/CD19-depleted stem cell transplant. The receptors originated from a male patient aged 5 to 17 who had a stem cell transplant for acute myeloid leukemia, so the T cells may come from the graft donor.

There are many counts of this clonotype. This chain connects TRBV20-1 to TRBJ1-2; D remains ambiguous. Between the trimmed V and J ends, which lost 5 bases and 8 bases, there was a span of 18 bases. The germline CDR1 and CDR2 sequences are DFQATT and SNEGSKA (reference sequence). The CDR3 covers 13 residues. For the CDR3, the DNA is TGCAGTGCTCGTCTCCCCAGTACCACGGGCTACACCTTC. Protein product: CSARLPSTTGYTF.

This clonotype was found many times. The CDR3: CASSEYRDTYNEQFF. Here the CDR3 DNA reads TGTGCCAGCAGTGAATACCGGGACACCTACAATGAGCAGTTCTTC. The chain employs TRBV27 and TRBJ2-1, with a weak D call TRBD1 (6 bases). The germline V gene encodes CDR1 MNHEY and CDR2 SMNVEV (reference sequence). Trimming pared 5 bases from V and 2 bases from J, leaving 13 bases between. This CDR3 contains 15 residues.

Many counts were recorded for this clonotype. The chain employs TRBV20-1 and TRBJ1-1; D remains ambiguous. Germline CDR1 DFQATT, CDR2 SNEGSKA (reference sequence). V was clipped by 3 bases and J by 2 bases, with 7 bases between them. There are 12 residues in the CDR3. CDR3 nucleotides: TGCAGTGCTAGTGTGCTAAACACTGAAGCTTTCTTT. Protein sequence: CSASVLNTEAFF.

Ten or more counts support this clonotype. This chain joins TRBV5-6 and TRBJ1-1, with D maybe TRBD1 (5 bases). Germline lookup yields CDR1 SGHDT and CDR2 YYEEEE. The CDR3 consists of 13 residues. Trimming stripped 4 bases from V and 11 bases from J, with 18 bases between. The CDR3 DNA sequence: TGTGCCAGCAGCCTGGACATGGGAGTGTCGGCTTTCTTT. Protein product: CASSLDMGVSAFF.

This clonotype was found many times. V is TRBV12-3 or TRBV12-4 and J is TRBJ2-3, with 7 bases lining up with TRBD2. This CDR3 has 17 residues. V shed 6 bases and J 1 base; nucleotides not matched to a gene: 13. The CDR3 is CASSFYTAGVGTDTQYF. CDR3 in DNA: TGTGCCAGCAGCTTTTATACGGCGGGAGTGGGCACAGATACGCAGTATTTT.

This clonotype was counted at least ten times. The J gene is TRBJ2-3, the V gene TRBV24-1; TRBD2 aligns across 7 bases. Trimming took 0 bases from V and 4 from J; bases not matched to a gene: 9. The CDR3 sequence is 17 residues long. CDR1 and CDR2 (germline): KGHDR, SFDVKD. CDR3 nucleotides: TGTGCCACCAGTGATTTGGGGACGGGGGGAGTAGCAGATACGCAGTATTTT. This codes for CATSDLGTGGVADTQYF.

This clonotype was seen many times. The chain's CDR3 is CASSLVTSGRLGLEQYF. The CDR3, as DNA: TGTGCCAGCAGCTTAGTCACTAGCGGGAGACTCGGGCTCGAGCAGTACTTC. This chain uses TRBV7-3 with TRBJ2-7; TRBD2 aligns across 11 bases. The CDR3 is 17 residues long. V trimming: 2 bases; J trimming: 6 bases; junction bases outside the gene matches: 12. Germline V gene lookup returns CDR1 SGHTA and CDR2 FQGTGA.

This clonotype has ten or more counts. The CDR3 spells CSAPDRGHSSYEQYF. In DNA form, the CDR3 reads TGCAGTGCCCCGGACAGGGGACATAGCTCCTACGAGCAGTACTTC. The rearrangement joins TRBV20-1 to TRBJ2-7; 9 bases agree with TRBD1. This CDR3 comprises 15 residues. Germline CDR1 and CDR2: DFQATT and SNEGSKA (reference sequence). V shed 6 bases and J 0 bases; nucleotides not matched to a gene: 9.

In this sample, this clonotype turned up many times. The rearrangement joins TRBV10-3 to TRBJ1-6; D gene uncertain. V lost 2 bases and J lost 5, with 13 bases in between. The V gene's germline CDR1 is ENHRY and CDR2 SYGVKD. The CDR3 sequence is 16 residues long. CDR3 in DNA: TGTGCCATCAGTGAGCTGGGGATTGGAAATAATTCACCCCTCCACTTT. Translating gives CAISELGIGNNSPLHF.

This clonotype occurred many times. The chain combines TRBV7-2 with TRBJ2-1; the D gene is possibly TRBD2 (5 bases). The CDR3 is 12 residues long. V dropped 8 bases and J dropped 13 bases, with 18 bases sitting between them. Germline CDR1 is SGHTA and CDR2 is FQGNSA. CDR3 bases: TGTGCCAGCGGGGAGATCCAATTTCAACAGTTCTTC. This gives the protein CASGEIQFQQFF. Variable domain in full (rest from reference TRBV7-2 and TRBJ2-1): GAGVSQSPSNKVTEKGKDVELRCDPISGHTALYWYRQSLGQGLEFLIYFQGNSAPDKSGLPSDRFSAERTGGSVSTLTIQRTQQEDSAVYLCASGEIQFQQFFGPGTRLTVL.

In this sample, this clonotype turned up many times. The DNA of the CDR3 is TGTGCCAGCAGCCAATCGACAGGGGGCTGGAATTCACCCCTCCACTTT. This translates into CASSQSTGGWNSPLHF. The chain employs TRBV6-2 or TRBV6-3 and TRBJ1-6; 10 nucleotides match TRBD1. CDR3 length equals 16 residues. Germline V gene lookup returns CDR1 MNHEY and CDR2 SVGEGT. The J segment lost 7 bases and the V segment lost 6 bases, leaving 9 bases of the junction unmatched.

This clonotype showed up many times. The chain couples TRBV20-1 to TRBJ2-1; 13 bases match TRBD2. V was clipped by 1 base and J by 8 bases; unmatched bases: 5. Germline CDR1 is DFQATT and CDR2 is SNEGSKA (reference sequence). CDR3 length equals 15 residues. The CDR3 sequence: CSARVLAGGPYEQFF. CDR3 DNA sequence: TGCAGTGCTAGAGTACTAGCGGGAGGGCCCTATGAGCAGTTCTTC.

This clonotype was counted at least ten times. The chain carries TRBV4-1 and TRBJ2-3; the match to TRBD2 covers 10 bases. The CDR3 extends over 21 amino acids. J lost 0 bases, V lost 0 bases, and 15 bases had no gene match. CDR1 and CDR2 (germline): MGHRA, YSYEKL. In DNA form, the CDR3 reads TGCGCCAGCAGCCAAGATAGGGAACTAGCGGGGCCACCCTCTAGCACAGATACGCAGTATTTT. Residues: CASSQDRELAGPPSSTDTQYF.

This clonotype was seen many times. The chain links TRBV12-3 or TRBV12-4 to TRBJ2-1; possible D gene TRBD2, 6 bases. The CDR3 has 14 amino acids. Trimming removed 3 bases at V and 10 bases at J, with 16 bases between. In DNA form, the CDR3 reads TGTGCCAGCAGTTTGTCGACTAGTACGCGCGAGCAGTTCTTC. Protein sequence: CASSLSTSTREQFF.

This clonotype has at least ten counts. V gene TRBV7-9 combines with J gene TRBJ2-1, with D possibly TRBD2 on 6 matching bases. CDR3 length: 14 residues. The V end was cut by 3 bases, the J end by 5 bases, with 11 bases between. The germline V gene encodes CDR1 SEHNR and CDR2 FQNEAQ (reference sequence). The chain's CDR3 is CASSLGGPNNEQFF. The CDR3 DNA reads as TGTGCCAGCAGCTTGGGGGGACCCAACAATGAGCAGTTCTTC.

In its sample, this clonotype ranks as medium-sized. The rearrangement uses TRBV4-3 and TRBJ2-2; 13 bases are a match to TRBD2. The V segment lost 1 base and the J segment 3 bases; nucleotides outside the gene matches: 2. Germline V gene lookup returns CDR1 LGHNA and CDR2 YSLEER. The CDR3 is 17 residues long. This chain's CDR3 is CASSQGTSGSHTGELFF. In DNA, the CDR3 is TGCGCCAGCAGCCAAGGGACTAGCGGGAGTCACACCGGGGAGCTGTTTTTT.

This clonotype was detected many times. The chain has TRBV5-1 and TRBJ2-5; D is perhaps TRBD1 (6 bases). This CDR3 is 12 amino acids long. Trimming shortened V by 0 bases and J by 7 bases, and 7 bases separated the two germline ends. CDR1 and CDR2 (germline): SGHRS, YFSETQ. The CDR3 is CASSLVRGTQYF. The CDR3 region has the DNA TGCGCCAGCAGCTTGGTCAGGGGGACCCAGTACTTC.

This clonotype was observed at least ten times. V usage is TRBV29-1 and J usage is TRBJ2-7; no clear D. Trimming shortened V by 5 bases and J by 4 bases, and 9 bases separated the two germline ends. The CDR3 loop spans 11 amino acids. Per the germline V gene, CDR1 is SQVTM and CDR2 is ANQGSEA. The CDR3 DNA reads as TGCAGCGTTAGTCTTGCTTACGAGCAGTACTTC. Translation: CSVSLAYEQYF.

This clonotype appeared many times. V usage is TRBV5-8 and J usage is TRBJ2-3, with D perhaps TRBD1 (6 bases). The CDR3 sequence is 13 residues long. Germline lookup yields CDR1 SGHTS and CDR2 YDEGEE. V lost 3 bases and J 7 bases, leaving 12 bases between the germline ends. Here the CDR3 reads CASSSAGTYTQYF. The CDR3 bases are TGTGCCAGCAGCTCCGCAGGGACATATACGCAGTATTTT.

This clonotype was detected many times. The chain is built from TRBV15 and TRBJ2-1; 8 nucleotides align to TRBD2. V shed 1 base and J 7 bases; nucleotides not matched to a gene: 12. Germline-derived CDR1 and CDR2 are LNHNV and YYDKDF (reference sequence). This CDR3 has 17 amino acids. CDR3 nucleotide sequence: TGTGCCACCAGCAGAGGGGGATCGAGCGGGAGCGGGAATGAGCAGTTCTTC. As protein: CATSRGGSSGSGNEQFF. The variable domain in full, with the rest retrieved from reference TRBV15 and TRBJ2-1, is DAMVIQNPRYQVTQFGKPVTLSCSQTLNHNVMYWYQQKSSQAPKLLFHYYDKDFNNEADTPDNFQSRRPNTSFCFLDIRSPGLGDTAMYLCATSRGGSSGSGNEQFFGPGTRLTVL.

This clonotype was recorded at least ten times. V and J are TRBV28 and TRBJ1-2; D gene unclear. CDR3 length equals 12 residues. The V gene lost 6 bases and the J gene lost 8 bases, with 13 bases spanning the gap. Germline CDR1 and CDR2: MDHEN and SYDVKM. Written as DNA, the CDR3 is TGTGCCAGCAGCCCCCTTGGGGTAGGCTACACCTTC. Protein product: CASSPLGVGYTF.

This clonotype has ten or more counts. V usage is TRBV5-6 and J usage is TRBJ2-5; 11 nucleotides align to TRBD2. This CDR3 contains 16 residues. V shed 4 bases, J shed 1 base, and the junction held 6 bases outside the gene matches. Germline V CDR1 and CDR2: SGHDT, YYEEEE. The CDR3 loop reads CASSTLAGGVQETQYF. CDR3 nucleotide sequence: TGTGCCAGCAGCACTCTAGCGGGGGGAGTCCAAGAGACCCAGTACTTC.